The count of the clone carrying this TCR beta chain is one. Germline V lookup: CDR1 MNHNY, CDR2 SVGAGI (reference sequence). The J segment lost 0 bases and the V segment lost 6 bases, leaving 5 bases of the junction unmatched. CDR3 length: 15 residues. Original analysis: Scientists estimated how many nucleated cells there were by amplifying reference gene primers. Profiling relied on immunoSEQ multiplex PCR, and the TCRdb table lists in-frame clones only, not all of them. D and trimming come from the DNA, and the V and J calls and clone size come from that table. The sample consists of some 380,000 clones, 70% to 85% of them appearing once. The data were taken from a study of blood T cell repertoires in COVID-19. Study context: The United States, Italy and Spain supplied acute and convalescent COVID-19 samples. In each case, the material was cDNA or gDNA derived from T cells, B-cell-depleted T cells, or PBMCs.

The sample taken for sequencing was peripheral blood. This sequence originates from a human donor with acute or convalescent COVID-19. The donor label of this sample is uncertain. The chain employs TRBV6-6 and TRBJ1-5, with TRBD1 identical over 7 bases. The CDR3, as DNA: TGTGCCAGCAGGGGGACAGATCTTAGCAATCAGCCCCAGCATTTT. Protein product: CASRGTDLSNQPQHF.